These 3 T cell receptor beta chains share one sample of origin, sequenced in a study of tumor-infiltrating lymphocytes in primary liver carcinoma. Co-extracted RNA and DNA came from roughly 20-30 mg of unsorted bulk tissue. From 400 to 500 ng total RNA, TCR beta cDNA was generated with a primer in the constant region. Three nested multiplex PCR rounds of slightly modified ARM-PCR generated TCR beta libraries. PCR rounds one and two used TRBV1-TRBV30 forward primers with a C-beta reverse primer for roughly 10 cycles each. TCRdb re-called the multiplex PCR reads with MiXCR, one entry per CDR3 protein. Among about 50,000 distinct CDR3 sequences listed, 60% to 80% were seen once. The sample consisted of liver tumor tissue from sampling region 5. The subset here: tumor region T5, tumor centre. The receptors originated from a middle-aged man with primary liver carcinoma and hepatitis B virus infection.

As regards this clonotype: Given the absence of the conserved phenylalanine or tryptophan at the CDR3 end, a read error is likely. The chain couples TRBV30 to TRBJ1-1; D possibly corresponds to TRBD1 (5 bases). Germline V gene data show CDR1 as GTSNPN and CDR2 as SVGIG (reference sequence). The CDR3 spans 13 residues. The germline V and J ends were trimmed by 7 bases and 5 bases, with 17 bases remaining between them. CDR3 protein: CAFSLFEGTEAFL. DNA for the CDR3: TGTGCCTTTAGCCTCTTCGAGGGGACTGAAGCTTTCCTT.

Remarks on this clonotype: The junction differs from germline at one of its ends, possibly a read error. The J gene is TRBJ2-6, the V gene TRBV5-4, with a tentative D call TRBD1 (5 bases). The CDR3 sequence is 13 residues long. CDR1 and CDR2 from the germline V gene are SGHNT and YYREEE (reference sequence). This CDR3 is CASISYGANVMTF. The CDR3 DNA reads TGTGCCAGCATTAGCTATGGGGCCAACGTCATGACTTTC.

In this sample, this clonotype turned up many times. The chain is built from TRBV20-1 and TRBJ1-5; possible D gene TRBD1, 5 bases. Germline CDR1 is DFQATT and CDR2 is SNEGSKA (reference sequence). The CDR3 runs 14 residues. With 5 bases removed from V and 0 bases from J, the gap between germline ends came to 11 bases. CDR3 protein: CSALQGYSNQPQHF. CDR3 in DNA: TGCAGTGCTCTTCAGGGTTATAGCAATCAGCCCCAGCATTTT.